The 9 T cell receptor beta chains presented below share a single source sample, sequenced in a study of blood T cells in healthy people across ages. Through a sample-barcoded 5' primer and a J-beta primer mix, a second PCR was run for 7 to 11 cycles. TCRdb independently ran MiXCR on the 5' RACE reads; one entry per CDR3 protein. The sample has 1.5 million to 2 million distinct CDR3 sequences, around 48% seen once. Sequences were obtained from blood. These receptors all come from a middle-aged woman in good health.

This clonotype occurred a few times. As DNA, the CDR3 is TGTGCCAGCACCCGCCAACTAGGGTTCTCCAATGAGCAGTTCTTC. Encoded protein: CASTRQLGFSNEQFF. The chain is built from TRBV6-5 and TRBJ2-1; a weak D match, TRBD2 (5 bases). The germline V and J ends were trimmed by 7 bases and 6 bases, with 19 bases remaining between them. This CDR3 has 15 amino acids. The germline CDR1 and CDR2 sequences are MNHEY and SVGAGI.

The rearrangement joins TRBV28 to TRBJ2-2; 8 bases are shared with TRBD2. V lost 6 bases, J lost 0 bases, and 6 bases stayed unmatched. Germline V gene data show CDR1 as MDHEN and CDR2 as SYDVKM. The CDR3 runs 16 residues. The CDR3 DNA is TGTGCCAGCAGCTCTAGCGGGTGGACGAACACCGGGGAGCTGTTTTTT. Its protein product is CASSSSGWTNTGELFF.

V usage is TRBV12-3 or TRBV12-4 and J usage is TRBJ1-5; a weak D match, TRBD1 (5 bases). The CDR3 is 12 residues long. The V end was cut by 7 bases, the J end by 7 bases, with 11 bases between. The chain's CDR3 is CASTRGGQPQHF. In nucleotides, the CDR3 is TGTGCCAGCACCCGCGGGGGGCAGCCCCAGCATTTT.

This clonotype was observed a handful of times. V gene TRBV7-9 combines with J gene TRBJ1-2; maybe TRBD1 (6 bases). V dropped 6 bases and J dropped 4 bases, with 12 bases sitting between them. Germline CDR1 reads SEHNR; CDR2 reads FQNEAQ (reference sequence). The CDR3 sequence is 13 residues long. CDR3: CASSRVDSYGYTF. In DNA, the CDR3 is TGTGCCAGCAGTCGAGTGGACAGCTATGGCTACACCTTC.

The chain joins TRBV7-2 to TRBJ2-7, with 14 bases aligning to TRBD2. V lost 8 bases, J lost 7 bases, and 10 bases stayed unmatched. The CDR3 loop spans 15 amino acids. The germline V gene has CDR1 SGHTA and CDR2 FQGNSA. CDR3 coding DNA: TGTGCCAGCGGGACTAGCGGGGGCCTAAACAATGAGCAGTACTTC. It translates to CASGTSGGLNNEQYF.

V gene TRBV15 combines with J gene TRBJ1-4, with no clear D. CDR3 length: 14 residues. Germline V gene data show CDR1 as LNHNV and CDR2 as YYDKDF (reference sequence). Trimming stripped 8 bases from V and 5 bases from J, with 15 bases between. CDR3 sequence (DNA): TGTGCCACCCGCCCCGGGAGTGAAAATGAAAAACTGTTTTTT. It specifies CATRPGSENEKLFF.

For the CDR3, the DNA is TGTGCCAGCAGTCGACCGACAGGGGAGCAGTTCTTC. It encodes CASSRPTGEQFF. The chain joins TRBV27 to TRBJ2-1; 7 bases agree with TRBD1. The CDR3 length is 12 residues. Germline values: CDR1 MNHEY, CDR2 SMNVEV (reference sequence). J gave up 10 bases and V 5 bases, and 5 bases lay outside the gene matches.

V usage is TRBV7-2 and J usage is TRBJ2-5, with D perhaps TRBD1 or TRBD2 (5 bases each). With 2 bases removed from V and 9 bases from J, the gap between germline ends came to 10 bases. This CDR3 contains 12 residues. Germline CDR1 is SGHTA and CDR2 is FQGNSA. The CDR3, as DNA: TGTGCCAGCAGCTTAAAACCGGGACCCCAGTACTTC. Protein: CASSLKPGPQYF.

The gene calls are TRBV11-2 and TRBJ2-7; no definite D call. V gave up 0 bases and J gave up 1 base, with 10 bases separating them. There are 15 residues in the CDR3. Per the germline V gene, CDR1 is SGHAT and CDR2 is FQNNGV. The CDR3 sequence: CASSLDHGKSYEQYF. In DNA, the CDR3 is TGTGCCAGCAGCTTAGATCACGGCAAATCCTACGAGCAGTACTTC.